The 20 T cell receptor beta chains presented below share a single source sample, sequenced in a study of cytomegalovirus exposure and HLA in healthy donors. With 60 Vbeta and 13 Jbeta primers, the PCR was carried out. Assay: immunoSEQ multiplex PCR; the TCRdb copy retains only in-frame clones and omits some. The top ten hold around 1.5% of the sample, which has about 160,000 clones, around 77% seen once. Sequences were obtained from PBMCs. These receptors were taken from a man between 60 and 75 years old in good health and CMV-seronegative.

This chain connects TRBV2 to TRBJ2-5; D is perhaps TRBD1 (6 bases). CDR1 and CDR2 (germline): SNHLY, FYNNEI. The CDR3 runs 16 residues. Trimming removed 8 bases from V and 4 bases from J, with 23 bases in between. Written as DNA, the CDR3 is TGTGCCAGCGTCTTCTCCAACGGGCAGGGGACAGAGACCCAGTACTTC. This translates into CASVFSNGQGTETQYF.

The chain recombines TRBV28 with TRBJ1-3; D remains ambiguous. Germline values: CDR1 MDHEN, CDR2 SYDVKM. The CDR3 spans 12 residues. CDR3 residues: CGSSWAGNTIYF. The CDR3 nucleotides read TGTGGGAGCAGTTGGGCAGGAAACACCATATATTTT. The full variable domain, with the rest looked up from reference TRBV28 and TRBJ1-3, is DVKVTQSSRYLVKRTGEKVFLECVQDMDHENMFWYRQDPGLGLRLIYFSYDVKMKEKGDIPEGYSVSREKKERFSLILESASTNQTSMYLCGSSWAGNTIYFGEGSWLTVV.

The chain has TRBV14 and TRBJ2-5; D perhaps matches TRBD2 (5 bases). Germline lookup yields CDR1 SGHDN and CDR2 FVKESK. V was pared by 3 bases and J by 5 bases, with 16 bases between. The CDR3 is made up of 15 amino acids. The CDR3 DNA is TGTGCCAGCAGCCACACAGACGAGGGTGAGGAGACCCAGTACTTC. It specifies CASSHTDEGEETQYF.

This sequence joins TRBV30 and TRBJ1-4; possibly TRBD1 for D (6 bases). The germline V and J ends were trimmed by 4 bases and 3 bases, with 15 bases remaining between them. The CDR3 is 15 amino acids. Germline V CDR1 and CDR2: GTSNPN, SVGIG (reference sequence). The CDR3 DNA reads TGTGCCTGGAACAGGGAGGGATTAGCTAATGAAAAACTGTTTTTT. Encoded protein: CAWNREGLANEKLFF.

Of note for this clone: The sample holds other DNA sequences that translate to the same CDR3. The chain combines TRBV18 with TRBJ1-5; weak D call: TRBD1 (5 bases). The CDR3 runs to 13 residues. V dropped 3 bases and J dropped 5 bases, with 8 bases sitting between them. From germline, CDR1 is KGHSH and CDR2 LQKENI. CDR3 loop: CASSPGGDQPQHF. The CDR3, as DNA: TGTGCCAGCTCACCGGGGGGGGATCAGCCCCAGCATTTT.

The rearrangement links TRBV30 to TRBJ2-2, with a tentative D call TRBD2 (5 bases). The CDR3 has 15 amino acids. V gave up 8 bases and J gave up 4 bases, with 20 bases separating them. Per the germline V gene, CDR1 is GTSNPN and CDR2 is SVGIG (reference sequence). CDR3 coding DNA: TGTGCCGTGCCCCGGACTCCTGCCGGCACCGGGGAGCTGTTTTTT. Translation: CAVPRTPAGTGELFF.

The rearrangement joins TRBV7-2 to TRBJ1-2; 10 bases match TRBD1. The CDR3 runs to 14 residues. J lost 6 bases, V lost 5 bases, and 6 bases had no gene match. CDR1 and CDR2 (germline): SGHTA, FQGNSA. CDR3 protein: CASSTTTGGDGYTF. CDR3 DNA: TGTGCCAGCAGCACGACGACAGGGGGCGATGGCTACACCTTC.

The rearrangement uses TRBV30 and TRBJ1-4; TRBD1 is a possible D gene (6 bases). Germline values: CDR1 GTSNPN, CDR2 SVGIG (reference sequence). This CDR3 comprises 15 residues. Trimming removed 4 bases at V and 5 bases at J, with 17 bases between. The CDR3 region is CAWNLQSGGNEKLFF. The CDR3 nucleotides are TGTGCCTGGAACCTCCAGTCTGGGGGCAATGAAAAACTGTTTTTT. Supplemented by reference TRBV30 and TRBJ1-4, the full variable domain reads SQTIHQWPATLVQPVGSPLSLECTVEGTSNPNLYWYRQAAGRGLQLLFYSVGIGQISSEVPQNLSASRPQDRQFILSSKKLLLSDSGFYLCAWNLQSGGNEKLFFGSGTQLSVL.

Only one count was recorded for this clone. The CDR3 sequence: CASSTSGREEQFF. The CDR3, as DNA: TGTGCCAGCTCCACGTCCGGGAGAGAGGAGCAGTTCTTC. This rearrangement joins TRBV18 to TRBJ2-1, with a tentative D call TRBD2 (6 bases). V lost 6 bases and J 10 bases, leaving 16 bases between the germline ends. Germline loops: CDR1 KGHSH, CDR2 LQKENI. CDR3 length: 13 amino acids.

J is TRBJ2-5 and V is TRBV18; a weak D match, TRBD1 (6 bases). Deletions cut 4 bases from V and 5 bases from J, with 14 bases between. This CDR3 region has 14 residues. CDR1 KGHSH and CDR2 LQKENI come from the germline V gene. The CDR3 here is CASSLQGSGETQYF. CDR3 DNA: TGTGCCAGCTCACTACAGGGTTCAGGGGAGACCCAGTACTTC. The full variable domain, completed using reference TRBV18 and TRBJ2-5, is NAGVMQNPRHLVRRRGQEARLRCSPMKGHSHVYWYRQLPEEGLKFMVYLQKENIIDESGMPKERFSAEFPKEGPSILRIQQVVRGDSAAYFCASSLQGSGETQYFGPGTRLLVL.

CDR3 in amino acids: CASSLVLAGVYEQYF. CDR3 nucleotide sequence: TGTGCCAGCAGCTTAGTACTAGCGGGAGTTTACGAGCAGTACTTC. The chain combines TRBV7-2 with TRBJ2-7; 11 bases line up with TRBD2. The CDR3 runs to 15 residues. The V gene end was trimmed by 1 base and the J gene end by 4 bases; junction bases not matched to a gene: 3. CDR1 SGHTA and CDR2 FQGNSA come from the germline V gene.

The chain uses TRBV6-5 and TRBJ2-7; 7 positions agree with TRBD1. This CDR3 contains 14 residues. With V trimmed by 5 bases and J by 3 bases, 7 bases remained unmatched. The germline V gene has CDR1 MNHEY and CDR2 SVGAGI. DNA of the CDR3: TGTGCCAGCAGTGGCAACAGGGGAATCTACGAGCAGTACTTC. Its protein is CASSGNRGIYEQYF.

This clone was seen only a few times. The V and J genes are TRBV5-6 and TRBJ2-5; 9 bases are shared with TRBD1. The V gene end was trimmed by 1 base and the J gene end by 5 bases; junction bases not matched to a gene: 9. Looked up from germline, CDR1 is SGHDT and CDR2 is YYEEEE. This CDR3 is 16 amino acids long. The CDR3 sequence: CASSLRHRGQQETQYF. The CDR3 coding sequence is TGTGCCAGCAGCTTGCGCCACAGGGGGCAGCAGGAGACCCAGTACTTC.

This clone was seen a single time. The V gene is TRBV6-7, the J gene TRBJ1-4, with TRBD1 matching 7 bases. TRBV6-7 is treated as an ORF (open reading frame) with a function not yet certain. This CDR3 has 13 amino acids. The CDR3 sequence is CAEQGVTNEKLFF. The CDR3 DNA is TGTGCGGAGCAGGGGGTGACTAATGAAAAACTGTTTTTT.

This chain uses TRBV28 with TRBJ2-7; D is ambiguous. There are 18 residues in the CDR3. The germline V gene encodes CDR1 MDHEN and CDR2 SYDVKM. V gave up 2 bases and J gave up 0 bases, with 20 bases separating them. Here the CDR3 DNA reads TGTGCCAGCAGTTTAGGGTTAATGCGGCGCGGATCCTCCTACGAGCAGTACTTC. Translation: CASSLGLMRRGSSYEQYF.

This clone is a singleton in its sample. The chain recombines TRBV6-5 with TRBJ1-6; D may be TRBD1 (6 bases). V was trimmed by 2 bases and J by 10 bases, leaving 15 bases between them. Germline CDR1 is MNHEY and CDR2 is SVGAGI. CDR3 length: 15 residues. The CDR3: CASSYQFRGGSPLHF. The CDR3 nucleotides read TGTGCCAGCAGTTACCAGTTCAGGGGTGGGTCACCCCTCCACTTT.

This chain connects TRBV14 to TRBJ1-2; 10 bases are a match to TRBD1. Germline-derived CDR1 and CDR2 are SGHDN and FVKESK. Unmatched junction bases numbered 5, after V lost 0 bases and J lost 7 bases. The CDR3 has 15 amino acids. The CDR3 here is CASSQETGGYGGYTF. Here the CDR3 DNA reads TGTGCCAGCAGCCAAGAGACAGGGGGCTACGGTGGCTACACCTTC.

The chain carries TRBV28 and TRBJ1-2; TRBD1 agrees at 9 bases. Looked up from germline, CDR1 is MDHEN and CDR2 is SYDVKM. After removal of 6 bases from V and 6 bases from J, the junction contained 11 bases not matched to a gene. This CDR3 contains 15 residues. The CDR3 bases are TGTGCCAGCAGCGGGGACAGGGTAAGGTTGGATGGCTACACCTTC. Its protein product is CASSGDRVRLDGYTF.

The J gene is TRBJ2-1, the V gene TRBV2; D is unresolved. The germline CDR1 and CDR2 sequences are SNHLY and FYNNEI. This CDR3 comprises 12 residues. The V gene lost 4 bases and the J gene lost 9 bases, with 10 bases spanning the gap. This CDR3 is CASSGRLSEQFF. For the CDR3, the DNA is TGTGCCAGCAGTGGTAGACTCAGTGAGCAGTTCTTC.

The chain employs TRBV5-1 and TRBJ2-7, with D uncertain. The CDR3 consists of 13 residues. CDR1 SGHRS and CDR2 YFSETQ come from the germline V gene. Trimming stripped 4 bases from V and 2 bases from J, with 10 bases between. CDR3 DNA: TGCGCCAGCAGCGGAGATACGACCTACGAGCAGTACTTC. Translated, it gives CASSGDTTYEQYF.